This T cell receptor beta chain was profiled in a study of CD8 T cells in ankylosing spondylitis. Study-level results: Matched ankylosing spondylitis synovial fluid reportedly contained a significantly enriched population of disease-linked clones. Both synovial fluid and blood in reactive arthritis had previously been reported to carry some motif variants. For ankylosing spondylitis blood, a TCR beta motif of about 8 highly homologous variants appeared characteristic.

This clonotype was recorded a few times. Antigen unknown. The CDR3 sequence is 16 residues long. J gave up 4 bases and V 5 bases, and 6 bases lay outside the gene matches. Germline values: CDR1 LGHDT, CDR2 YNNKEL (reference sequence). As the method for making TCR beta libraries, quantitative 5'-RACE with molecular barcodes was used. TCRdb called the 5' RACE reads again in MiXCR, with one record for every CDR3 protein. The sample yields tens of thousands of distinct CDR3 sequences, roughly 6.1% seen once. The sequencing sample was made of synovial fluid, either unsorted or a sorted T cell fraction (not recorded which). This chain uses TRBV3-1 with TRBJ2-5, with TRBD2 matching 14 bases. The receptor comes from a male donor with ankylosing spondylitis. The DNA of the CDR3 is TGTGCCAGCAGCAGACTAGCGGGAGGGTCGGCAGAGACCCAGTACTTC. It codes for CASSRLAGGSAETQYF.